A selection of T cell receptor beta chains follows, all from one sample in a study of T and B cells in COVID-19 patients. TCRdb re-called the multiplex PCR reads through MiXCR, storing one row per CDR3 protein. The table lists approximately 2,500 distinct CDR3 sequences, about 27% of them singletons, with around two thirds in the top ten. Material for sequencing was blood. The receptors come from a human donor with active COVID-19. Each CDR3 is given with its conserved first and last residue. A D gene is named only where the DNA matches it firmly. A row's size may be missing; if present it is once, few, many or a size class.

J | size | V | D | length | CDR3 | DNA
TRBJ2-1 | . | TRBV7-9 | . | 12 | CASSFKVGEQFF | TGTGCCAGCAGCTTCAAGGTGGGTGAGCAGTTCTTC
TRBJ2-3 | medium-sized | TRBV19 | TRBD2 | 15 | CASSRLAGTTDTQYF | TGTGCCAGTAGTAGACTAGCGGGAACCACAGATACGCAGTATTTT
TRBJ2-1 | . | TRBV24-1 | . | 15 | CATSAQGASGDEQFF | TGTGCCACCAGTGCCCAAGGGGCGAGCGGCGATGAGCAGTTCTTC
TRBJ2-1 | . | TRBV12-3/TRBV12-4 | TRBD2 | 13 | CASRRGTINEQFF | TGTGCCAGCAGACGTGGGACTATAAATGAGCAGTTCTTC
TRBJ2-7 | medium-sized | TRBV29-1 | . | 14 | CSALRATGADEQYF | TGCAGCGCCCTTCGAGCGACAGGTGCGGACGAGCAGTACTTC
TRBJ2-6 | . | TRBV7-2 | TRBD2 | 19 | CASSLGRAGRGVGANVLTF | TGTGCCAGCAGCTTAGGTAGGGCAGGCCGGGGGGTTGGGGCCAACGTCCTGACTTTC
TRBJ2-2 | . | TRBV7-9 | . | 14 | CASKGQTDTGELFF | TGTGCCAGTAAAGGACAGACCGACACCGGGGAGCTGTTTTTT
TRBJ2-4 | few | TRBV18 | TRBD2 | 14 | CASSPPSGSDIQYF | TGTGCCAGCTCACCCCCTAGCGGGAGTGACATTCAGTACTTC
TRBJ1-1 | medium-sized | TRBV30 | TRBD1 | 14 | CAWSSGQGYTEAFF | TGTGCCTGGAGCTCTGGACAGGGATACACTGAAGCTTTCTTT
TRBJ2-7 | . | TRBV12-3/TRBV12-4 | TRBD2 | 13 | CASSLSGGYEQYF | TGTGCCAGCAGTTTATCGGGGGGCTACGAGCAGTACTTC
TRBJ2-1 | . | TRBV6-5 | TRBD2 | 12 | CAIYSGGDEQFF | TGTGCCATTTACTCTGGGGGGGATGAGCAGTTCTTC